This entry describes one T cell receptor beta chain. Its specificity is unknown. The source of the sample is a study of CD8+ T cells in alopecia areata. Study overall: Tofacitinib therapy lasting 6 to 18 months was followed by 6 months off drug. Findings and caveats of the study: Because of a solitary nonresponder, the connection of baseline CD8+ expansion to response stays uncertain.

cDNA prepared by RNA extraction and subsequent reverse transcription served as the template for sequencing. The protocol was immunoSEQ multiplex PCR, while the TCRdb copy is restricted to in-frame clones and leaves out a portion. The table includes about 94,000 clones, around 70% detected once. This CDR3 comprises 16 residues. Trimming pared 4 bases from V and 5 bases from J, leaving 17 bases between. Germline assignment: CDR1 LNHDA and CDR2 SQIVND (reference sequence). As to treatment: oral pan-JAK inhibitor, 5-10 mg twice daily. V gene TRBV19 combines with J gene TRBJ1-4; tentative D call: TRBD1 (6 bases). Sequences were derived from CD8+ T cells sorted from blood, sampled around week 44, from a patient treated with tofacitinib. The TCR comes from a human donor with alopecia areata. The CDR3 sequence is CASSTLPGALNEKLFF. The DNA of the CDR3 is TGTGCCAGTAGTACCCTCCCGGGGGCCCTGAATGAAAAACTGTTTTTT.